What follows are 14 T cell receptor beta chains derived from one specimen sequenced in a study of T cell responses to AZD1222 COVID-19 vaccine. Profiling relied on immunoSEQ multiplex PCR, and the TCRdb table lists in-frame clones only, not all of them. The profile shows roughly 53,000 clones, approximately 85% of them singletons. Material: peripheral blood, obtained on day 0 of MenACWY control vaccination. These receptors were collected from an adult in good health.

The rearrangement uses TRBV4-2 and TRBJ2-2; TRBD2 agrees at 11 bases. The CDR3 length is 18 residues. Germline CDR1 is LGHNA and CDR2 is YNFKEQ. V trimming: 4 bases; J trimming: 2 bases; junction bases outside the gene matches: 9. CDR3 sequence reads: CASSPWTGTSGNTGELFF. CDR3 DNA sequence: TGTGCCAGCAGCCCCTGGACCGGGACTAGCGGAAACACCGGGGAGCTGTTTTTT.

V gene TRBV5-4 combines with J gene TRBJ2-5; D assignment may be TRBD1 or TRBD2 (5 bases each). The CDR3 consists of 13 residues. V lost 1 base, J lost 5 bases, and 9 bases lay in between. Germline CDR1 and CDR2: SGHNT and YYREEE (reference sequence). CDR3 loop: CASSLYEGETQYF. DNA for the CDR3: TGTGCCAGCAGCTTGTACGAGGGGGAGACCCAGTACTTC.

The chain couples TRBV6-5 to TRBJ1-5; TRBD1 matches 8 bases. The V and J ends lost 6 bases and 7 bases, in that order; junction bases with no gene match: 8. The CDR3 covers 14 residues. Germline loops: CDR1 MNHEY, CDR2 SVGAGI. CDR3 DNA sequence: TGTGCCAGCAGCTCTGACAGGGGTGAACAGCCCCAGCATTTT. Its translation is CASSSDRGEQPQHF.

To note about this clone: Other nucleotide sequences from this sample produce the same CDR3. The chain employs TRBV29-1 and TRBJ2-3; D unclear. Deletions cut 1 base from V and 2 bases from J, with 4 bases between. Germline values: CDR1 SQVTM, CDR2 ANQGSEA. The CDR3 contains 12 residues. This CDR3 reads CSVEANTDTQYF. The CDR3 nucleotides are TGCAGCGTTGAAGCCAACACAGATACGCAGTATTTT.

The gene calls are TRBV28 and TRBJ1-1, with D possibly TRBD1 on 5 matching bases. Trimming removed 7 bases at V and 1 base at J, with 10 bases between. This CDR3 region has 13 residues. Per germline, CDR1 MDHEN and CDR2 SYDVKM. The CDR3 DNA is TGTGCCAGCAACAGGACACCGAACACTGAAGCTTTCTTT. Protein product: CASNRTPNTEAFF.

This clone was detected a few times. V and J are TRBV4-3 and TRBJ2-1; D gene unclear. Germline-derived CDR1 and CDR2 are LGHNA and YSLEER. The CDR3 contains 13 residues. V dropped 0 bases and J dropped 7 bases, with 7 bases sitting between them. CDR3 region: CASSQDRVNEQFF. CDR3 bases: TGCGCCAGCAGCCAAGACCGGGTAAATGAGCAGTTCTTC.

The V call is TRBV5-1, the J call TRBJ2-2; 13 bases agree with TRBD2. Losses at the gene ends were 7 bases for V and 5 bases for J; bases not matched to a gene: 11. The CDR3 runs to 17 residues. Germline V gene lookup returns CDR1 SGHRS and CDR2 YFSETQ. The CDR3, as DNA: TGCGCCAGCCAAGCGGGACTAGCGGGAATCAGGACCGGGGAGCTGTTTTTT. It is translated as CASQAGLAGIRTGELFF.

The CDR3 DNA is TGTGCCAGCAGTTACCGACAGGGGACTTACACCGGGGAGCTGTTTTTT. The encoded protein is CASSYRQGTYTGELFF. The chain is built from TRBV6-5 and TRBJ2-2; 8 nucleotides align to TRBD1. CDR1 is MNHEY and CDR2 is SVGAGI in the germline V gene. With 2 bases clipped from V and 3 bases from J, the junction kept 5 bases outside the gene matches. The CDR3 length is 16 residues.

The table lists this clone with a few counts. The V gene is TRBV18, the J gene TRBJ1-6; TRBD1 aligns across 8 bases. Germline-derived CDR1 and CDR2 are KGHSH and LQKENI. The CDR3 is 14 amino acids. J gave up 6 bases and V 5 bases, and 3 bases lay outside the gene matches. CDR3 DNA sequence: TGTGCCAGCTCAGCCGACAGGGGTAATTCACCCCTCCACTTT. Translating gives CASSADRGNSPLHF. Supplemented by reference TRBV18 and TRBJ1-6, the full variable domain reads NAGVMQNPRHLVRRRGQEARLRCSPMKGHSHVYWYRQLPEEGLKFMVYLQKENIIDESGMPKERFSAEFPKEGPSILRIQQVVRGDSAAYFCASSADRGNSPLHFGNGTRLTVT.

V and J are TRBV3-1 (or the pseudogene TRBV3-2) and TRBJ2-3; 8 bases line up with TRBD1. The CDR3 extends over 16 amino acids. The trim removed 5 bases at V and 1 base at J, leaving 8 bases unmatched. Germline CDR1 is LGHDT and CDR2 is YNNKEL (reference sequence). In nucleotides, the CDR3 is TGTGCCAGCAGCACTCGGACAGGGTTTGGCACAGATACGCAGTATTTT. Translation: CASSTRTGFGTDTQYF.

The chain's CDR3 is CATSPIFCSYEQYF. The CDR3 coding sequence is TGTGCCACCAGTCCAATTTTTTGCTCCTACGAGCAGTACTTC. The chain is built from TRBV24-1 and TRBJ2-7, with D unresolved. The CDR3 loop spans 14 amino acids. V shed 6 bases and J shed 0 bases, with 11 bases lying between them. Germline assignment: CDR1 KGHDR and CDR2 SFDVKD.

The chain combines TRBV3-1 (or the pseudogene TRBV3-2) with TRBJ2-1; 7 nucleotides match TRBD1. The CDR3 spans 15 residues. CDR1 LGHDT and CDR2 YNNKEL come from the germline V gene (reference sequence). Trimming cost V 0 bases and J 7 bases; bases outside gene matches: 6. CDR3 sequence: CASSQDPGTANEQFF. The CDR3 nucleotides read TGTGCCAGCAGCCAAGATCCCGGGACAGCAAATGAGCAGTTCTTC.

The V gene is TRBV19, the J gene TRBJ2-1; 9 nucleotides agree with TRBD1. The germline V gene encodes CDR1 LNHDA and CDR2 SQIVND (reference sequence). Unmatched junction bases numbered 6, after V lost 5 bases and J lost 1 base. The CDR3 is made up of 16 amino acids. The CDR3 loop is CASSPDRGGSYNEQFF. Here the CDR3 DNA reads TGTGCCAGTAGTCCGGACAGGGGTGGGTCCTACAATGAGCAGTTCTTC.

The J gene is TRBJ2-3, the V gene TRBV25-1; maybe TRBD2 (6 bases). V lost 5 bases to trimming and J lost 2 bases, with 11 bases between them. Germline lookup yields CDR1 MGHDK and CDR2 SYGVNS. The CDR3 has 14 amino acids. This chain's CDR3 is CASSKEGTTDTQYF. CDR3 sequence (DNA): TGTGCCAGCAGTAAGGAGGGCACCACAGATACGCAGTATTTT.